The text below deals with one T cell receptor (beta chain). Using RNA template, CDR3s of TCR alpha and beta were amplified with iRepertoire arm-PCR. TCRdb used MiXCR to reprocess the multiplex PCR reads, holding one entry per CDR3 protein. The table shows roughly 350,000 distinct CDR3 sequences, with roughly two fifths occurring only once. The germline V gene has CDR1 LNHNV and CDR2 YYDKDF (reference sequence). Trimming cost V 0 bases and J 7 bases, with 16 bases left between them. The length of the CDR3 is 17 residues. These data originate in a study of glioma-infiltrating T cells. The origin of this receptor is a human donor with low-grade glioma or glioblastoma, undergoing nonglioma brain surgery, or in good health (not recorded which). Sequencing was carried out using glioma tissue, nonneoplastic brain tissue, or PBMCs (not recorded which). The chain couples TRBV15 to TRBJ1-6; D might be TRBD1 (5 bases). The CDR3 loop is CATSRDPPGHQNSPLHF. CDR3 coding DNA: TGTGCCACCAGCAGAGATCCCCCCGGACACCAAAATTCACCCCTCCACTTT.